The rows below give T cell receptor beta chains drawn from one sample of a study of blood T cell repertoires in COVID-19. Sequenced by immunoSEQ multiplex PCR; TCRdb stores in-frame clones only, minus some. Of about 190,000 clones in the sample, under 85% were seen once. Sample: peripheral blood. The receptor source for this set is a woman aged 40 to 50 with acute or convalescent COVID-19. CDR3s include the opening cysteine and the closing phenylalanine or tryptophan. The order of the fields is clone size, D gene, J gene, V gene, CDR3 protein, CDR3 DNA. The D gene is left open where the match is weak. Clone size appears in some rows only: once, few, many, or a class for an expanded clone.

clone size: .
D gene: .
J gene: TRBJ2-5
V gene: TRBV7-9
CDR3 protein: CASRGRLETQYF
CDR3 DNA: TGTGCCAGCAGGGGGCGCCTGGAGACCCAGTACTTC

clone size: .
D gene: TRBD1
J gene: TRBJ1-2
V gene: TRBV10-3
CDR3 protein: CAISEQTGDYGYTF
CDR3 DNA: TGTGCCATCAGTGAACAGACAGGGGACTATGGCTACACCTTC

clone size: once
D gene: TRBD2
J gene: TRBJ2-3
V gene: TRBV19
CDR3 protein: CASFRTSGYTQYF
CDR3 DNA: TGTGCCAGTTTTAGGACTAGCGGGTATACGCAGTATTTT

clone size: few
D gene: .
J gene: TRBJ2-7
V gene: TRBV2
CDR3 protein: CASSRLVTYEQYF
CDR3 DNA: TGTGCCAGCAGCAGACTAGTCACCTACGAGCAGTACTTC

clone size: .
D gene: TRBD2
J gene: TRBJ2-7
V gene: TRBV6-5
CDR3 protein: CATQKTSGTYYEQYF
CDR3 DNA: TGTGCCACCCAAAAAACGAGCGGGACCTACTACGAGCAGTACTTC

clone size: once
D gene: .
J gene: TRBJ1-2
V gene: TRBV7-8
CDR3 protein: CASSPLNYGYTF
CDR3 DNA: TGTGCCAGCAGCCCCCTTAACTATGGCTACACCTTC

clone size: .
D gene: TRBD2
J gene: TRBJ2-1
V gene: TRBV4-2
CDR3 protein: CASSPGLAAAWDNEQFF
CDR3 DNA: TGTGCCAGCAGCCCTGGACTAGCGGCTGCCTGGGACAATGAGCAGTTCTTC

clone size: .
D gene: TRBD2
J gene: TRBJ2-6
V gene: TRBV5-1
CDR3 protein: CASSSGLAGAFSGANVLTF
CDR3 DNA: TGCGCCAGCAGCTCAGGACTAGCGGGAGCATTCTCTGGGGCCAACGTCCTGACTTTC

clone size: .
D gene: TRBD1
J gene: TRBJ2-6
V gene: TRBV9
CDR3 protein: CASSGQTMEGQGSGANVLTF
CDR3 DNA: TGTGCCAGCAGCGGCCAAACGATGGAGGGACAGGGATCTGGGGCCAACGTCCTGACTTTC

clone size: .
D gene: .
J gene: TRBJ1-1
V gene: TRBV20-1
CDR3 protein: CSASPGVEAFF
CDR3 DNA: TGCAGTGCTAGTCCCGGGGTTGAAGCTTTCTTT

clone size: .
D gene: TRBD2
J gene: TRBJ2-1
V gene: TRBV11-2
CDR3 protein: CASSARLAGEQFF
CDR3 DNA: TGTGCCAGCAGCGCCCGACTAGCGGGAGAGCAGTTCTTC

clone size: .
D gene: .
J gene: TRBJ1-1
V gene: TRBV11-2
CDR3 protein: CASSLNPTGASLDTEAFF
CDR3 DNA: TGTGCCAGCAGCTTAAATCCTACAGGTGCGTCCTTGGACACTGAAGCTTTCTTT

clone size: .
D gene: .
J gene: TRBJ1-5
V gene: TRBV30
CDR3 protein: CAWSVLGGDNQPQHF
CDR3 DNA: TGTGCCTGGAGTGTTTTAGGAGGAGACAATCAGCCCCAGCATTTT

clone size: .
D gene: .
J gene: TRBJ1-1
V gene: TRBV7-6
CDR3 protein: CASSLTMTGLNTEAFF
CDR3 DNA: TGTGCCAGCAGCTTAACTATGACAGGACTGAACACTGAAGCTTTCTTT

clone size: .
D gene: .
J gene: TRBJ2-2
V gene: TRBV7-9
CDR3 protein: CAIETINTGELFF
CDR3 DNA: TGTGCCATAGAAACCATAAACACCGGGGAGCTGTTTTTT

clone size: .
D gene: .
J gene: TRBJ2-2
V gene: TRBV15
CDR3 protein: CATSRSGTTNTGELFF
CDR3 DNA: TGTGCCACCAGCAGGTCCGGGACAACGAACACCGGGGAGCTGTTTTTT

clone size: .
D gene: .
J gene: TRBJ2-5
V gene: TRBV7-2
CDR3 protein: CASSPGLIQETQYF
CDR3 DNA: TGTGCCAGCAGCCCTGGACTGATCCAAGAGACCCAGTACTTC

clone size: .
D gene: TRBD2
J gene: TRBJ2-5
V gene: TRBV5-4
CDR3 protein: CASSLGLAGTIQETQYF
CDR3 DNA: TGTGCCAGCAGCTTGGGACTAGCGGGGACAATTCAAGAGACCCAGTACTTC

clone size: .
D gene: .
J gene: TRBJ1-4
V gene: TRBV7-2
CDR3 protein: CASSPATGTREKLFF
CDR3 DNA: TGTGCCAGCAGCCCGGCGACAGGCACCCGTGAAAAACTGTTTTTT

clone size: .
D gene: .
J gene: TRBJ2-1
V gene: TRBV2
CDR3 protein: CASSGVYNEQFF
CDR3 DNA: TGTGCCAGCAGCGGGGTCTACAATGAGCAGTTCTTC

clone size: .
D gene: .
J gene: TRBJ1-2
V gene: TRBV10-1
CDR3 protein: CASSADSNYGYTF
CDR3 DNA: TGCGCCAGCAGTGCGGACAGCAACTATGGCTACACCTTC

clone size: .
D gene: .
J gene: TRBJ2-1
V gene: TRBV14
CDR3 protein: CASSPDYYNEQFF
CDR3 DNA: TGTGCCAGCAGCCCGGACTATTACAATGAGCAGTTCTTC

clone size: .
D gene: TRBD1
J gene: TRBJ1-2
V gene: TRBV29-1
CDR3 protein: CSVNKPRGTEPYGYTF
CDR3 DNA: TGCAGCGTTAACAAACCCCGAGGGACAGAACCTTATGGCTACACCTTC

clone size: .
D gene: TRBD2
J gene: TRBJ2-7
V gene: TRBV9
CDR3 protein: CASSPGGGEQYF
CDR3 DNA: TGTGCCAGCAGCCCTGGGGGGGGTGAGCAGTACTTC

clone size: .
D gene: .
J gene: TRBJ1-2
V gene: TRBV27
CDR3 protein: CASSLSGASGGYTF
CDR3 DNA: TGTGCCAGCAGTTTATCGGGGGCGTCGGGAGGCTACACCTTC

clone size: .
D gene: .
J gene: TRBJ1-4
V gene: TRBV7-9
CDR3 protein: CASSLARGQGGTNEKLFF
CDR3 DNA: TGTGCCAGCAGCTTAGCGCGTGGGCAGGGTGGAACTAATGAAAAACTGTTTTTT

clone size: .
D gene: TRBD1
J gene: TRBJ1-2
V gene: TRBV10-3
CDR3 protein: CAISESEVTGSNGYTF
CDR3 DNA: TGTGCCATCAGTGAGTCGGAAGTGACAGGGAGTAATGGCTACACCTTC

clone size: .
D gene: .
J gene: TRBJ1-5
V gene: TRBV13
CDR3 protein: CASSSTTTGNQPQHF
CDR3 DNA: TGTGCCAGCAGCTCCACGACGACAGGCAATCAGCCCCAGCATTTT

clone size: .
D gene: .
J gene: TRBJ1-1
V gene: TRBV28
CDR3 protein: CASSPPLQLGLNTEAFF
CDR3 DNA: TGTGCCAGCAGTCCGCCCCTTCAGTTGGGGCTGAACACTGAAGCTTTCTTT

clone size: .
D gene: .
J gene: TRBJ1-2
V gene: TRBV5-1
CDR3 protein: CASSLDWTENYGYTF
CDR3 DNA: TGCGCCAGCAGCTTGGACTGGACAGAGAACTATGGCTACACCTTC

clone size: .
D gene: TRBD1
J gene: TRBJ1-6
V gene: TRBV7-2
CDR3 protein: CASSPQGVGSNSPLHF
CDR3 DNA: TGTGCCAGCAGCCCTCAGGGGGTCGGGAGCAATTCACCCCTCCACTTT

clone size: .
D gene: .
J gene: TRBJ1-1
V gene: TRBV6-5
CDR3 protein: CASSYGRDTEAFF
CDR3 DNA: TGTGCCAGCAGTTATGGGCGGGACACTGAAGCTTTCTTT